Listed below are T cell receptor beta chains from one sample, sequenced in a study of cytomegalovirus exposure and HLA in healthy donors. This table comes from immunoSEQ multiplex PCR, and its TCRdb copy is limited to in-frame clones, with some not included. The table has 150,000 or so clones, approximately 85% seen once. Source material: PBMCs. The receptors derive from a man younger than 35 in good health and CMV-seropositive. CDR3s include the opening cysteine and the closing phenylalanine or tryptophan. D genes are given only for firm matches.

d_gene: NA; j_gene: TRBJ1-5; len: 12; v_gene: TRBV29-1; CDR3nt: TGCAGCGTTGTCATAGATAATCAGCCCCAGCATTTT; CDR3aa: CSVVIDNQPQHF
d_gene: TRBD1; j_gene: TRBJ2-1; len: 17; v_gene: TRBV19; CDR3nt: TGTGCCAGTAGTATGGGACAGGGGATTTGGGTGAACAATGAGCAGTTCTTC; CDR3aa: CASSMGQGIWVNNEQFF
d_gene: TRBD1; j_gene: TRBJ1-5; len: 14; v_gene: TRBV6-5; CDR3nt: TGTGCCAGCAGTCCGGGACAGGACAATCAGCCCCAGCATTTT; CDR3aa: CASSPGQDNQPQHF
d_gene: NA; j_gene: TRBJ2-5; len: 14; v_gene: TRBV30; CDR3nt: TGTGCCTGGACCCTCTGGGCAGCTCAAGAGACCCAGTACTTC; CDR3aa: CAWTLWAAQETQYF
d_gene: NA; j_gene: TRBJ2-5; len: 10; v_gene: TRBV6-1; CDR3nt: TGTGCCAGTTACGGGGGAGAGCAGTACTTC; CDR3aa: CASYGGEQYF
d_gene: TRBD1; j_gene: TRBJ2-2; len: 14; v_gene: TRBV4-1; CDR3nt: TGCGCCAGCAGCCAGACAGGGGGCACCGGGGAGCTGTTTTTT; CDR3aa: CASSQTGGTGELFF
d_gene: NA; j_gene: TRBJ2-5; len: 14; v_gene: TRBV4-1; CDR3nt: TGCGCCAGCAGCCAAGGTAGCGGAGCAGAGACCCAGTACTTC; CDR3aa: CASSQGSGAETQYF
d_gene: NA; j_gene: TRBJ1-2; len: 14; v_gene: TRBV5-8; CDR3nt: TGTGCCAGCAGCTTGCCAGGGATAGTATATGGCTACACCTTC; CDR3aa: CASSLPGIVYGYTF
d_gene: NA; j_gene: TRBJ1-2; len: 18; v_gene: TRBV5-4; CDR3nt: TGTGCCAGCAGCCCGTTCGAACGGTTTCAGGGATACAGCTATGGCTACACCTTC; CDR3aa: CASSPFERFQGYSYGYTF
d_gene: TRBD1; j_gene: TRBJ1-4; len: 14; v_gene: TRBV2; CDR3nt: TGTGCCAGCAGAGACAGGGCAACTAATGAAAAACTGTTTTTT; CDR3aa: CASRDRATNEKLFF
d_gene: NA; j_gene: TRBJ1-5; len: 13; v_gene: TRBV15; CDR3nt: TGTGCCACCAGCAGCAAGAGGGTTATGGCCCAGCATTTT; CDR3aa: CATSSKRVMAQHF
d_gene: TRBD1; j_gene: TRBJ1-3; len: 16; v_gene: TRBV27; CDR3nt: TGTGCCACCAACCACCTCCTGAGGGGGCCCGGAAACACCATATATTTT; CDR3aa: CATNHLLRGPGNTIYF
d_gene: TRBD2; j_gene: TRBJ2-4; len: 16; v_gene: TRBV5-4; CDR3nt: TGTGCCAGCAGCTTGAAAGCGGGGGGGTCCAAAAACATTCAGTACTTC; CDR3aa: CASSLKAGGSKNIQYF
d_gene: NA; j_gene: TRBJ2-7; len: 15; v_gene: TRBV5-1; CDR3nt: TGCGCCAGCAGCTCTCGGACGGGGGTAGTCTACGAGCAGTACTTC; CDR3aa: CASSSRTGVVYEQYF
d_gene: TRBD1; j_gene: TRBJ2-1; len: 15; v_gene: TRBV6-5; CDR3nt: TGTGCCAGCAGTTGCGAGGGACAGGCCTACAATGAGCAGTTCTTC; CDR3aa: CASSCEGQAYNEQFF
d_gene: NA; j_gene: TRBJ2-1; len: 15; v_gene: TRBV6-1; CDR3nt: TGTGCCAGCAGTGACGACCATCTCGGGGGAAATGAGCAGTTCTTC; CDR3aa: CASSDDHLGGNEQFF
d_gene: TRBD1; j_gene: TRBJ2-4; len: 15; v_gene: TRBV5-1; CDR3nt: TGCGCCAGCAGCTTAATACAGGGGTTCGGGCACATTCAGTACTTC; CDR3aa: CASSLIQGFGHIQYF
d_gene: TRBD1; j_gene: TRBJ1-2; len: 14; v_gene: TRBV7-2; CDR3nt: TGTGCCAGCAGCTTAGCGGGACAGAACTATGGCTACACCTTC; CDR3aa: CASSLAGQNYGYTF
d_gene: TRBD1; j_gene: TRBJ2-7; len: 15; v_gene: TRBV6-1; CDR3nt: TGTGCCAGCAGTGAAGCAACAGGGGGCCCCTACGAGCAGTACTTC; CDR3aa: CASSEATGGPYEQYF
d_gene: TRBD1; j_gene: TRBJ1-5; len: 15; v_gene: TRBV6-1; CDR3nt: TGTGCCAGCAGTGAAGCGGACAGGGGTGGTCAGCCCCAGCATTTT; CDR3aa: CASSEADRGGQPQHF